This T cell receptor beta chain was documented in a study of vaccination effects on CD4 cells after COVID-19. As for this clone: Its antigen is currently unknown.

This CDR3 comprises 16 residues. The V gene lost 3 bases and the J gene lost 6 bases, with 21 bases spanning the gap. Germline V CDR1 and CDR2: KGHSH, LQKENI. Data came from immunoSEQ multiplex PCR; TCRdb stores just in-frame clones and leaves some out. The table records some 17,000 clones, 76% of them present only once. With the ViraFEST assay, the study expanded antigen-specific CD4+ T cells using viral peptide pools, then sequenced them. An approximately ten-day culture period preceded the isolation of CD4+ T cells. Documented for the person is a PCR-confirmed SARS-CoV-2 infection occurring between March and December 2020. Each participant received a vaccine that was either BNT162b2 or mRNA-1273, given as two doses. In the cultures, half the medium was exchanged for IL-2 medium on days 3 and 7. Findings and limits, study-wide: New vaccine-induced clones were the main type among post-vaccine spike-reactive clones in convalescents. Marked clonal contraction was seen late after vaccination (in both infection- and vaccine-induced clones).

This clonotype originated in a human donor who had a prior SARS-CoV-2 infection. This chain uses TRBV18 with TRBJ2-7; tentatively, D is TRBD1 or TRBD2 (5 bases each). This material consisted of CD4+ T cells from PBMCs cultured with SARS-CoV-2 spike peptides, taken after COVID-19 vaccination. The CDR3 DNA follows: TGTGCCAGCTCACCGGGGCCCGGGATGGGGATCGGCGAGCAGTACTTC. Its translation is CASSPGPGMGIGEQYF.